Listed below are T cell receptor beta chains from one sample, sequenced in a study of blood T cell repertoires in COVID-19. The data were produced by immunoSEQ multiplex PCR, yet TCRdb's version contains in-frame clones alone and is incomplete. The sample has approximately 300,000 clones; 85% are singletons. Sequencing was carried out using PBMCs or T cells enriched from blood (not recorded which). The source of these receptors is a woman in her twenties or thirties who had been exposed to COVID-19. Each CDR3 is given with its conserved first and last residue. The order of the fields is J gene, clone size, D gene, V gene, CDR3 DNA, CDR3 protein. A D gene is named only where the DNA matches it firmly. Expanded clones get a size class; other rows say once, few or many, or leave the size out.

TRBJ2-7 - TRBD2 TRBV4-1 TGCGCCAGCAGCCAAGGAACTAGCGGGAACTACGAGCAGTACTTC CASSQGTSGNYEQYF
TRBJ2-5 - TRBD2 TRBV5-4 TGTGCCAGCAGCTTCGGACTAGCGGCCCTTCAGGAGACCCAGTACTTC CASSFGLAALQETQYF
TRBJ2-3 - - TRBV7-3 TGTGCCAGCAGACGCGCGGGGAGCACAGATACGCAGTATTTT CASRRAGSTDTQYF
TRBJ2-7 - TRBD1 TRBV19 TGTGCCAGTAAGGATCGGACAGGGAACAACGAGCAGTACTTC CASKDRTGNNEQYF
TRBJ2-2 - TRBD2 TRBV5-1 TGCGCCAGCAGCTTGGCCGGGACTAGCGGGGAAAACACCGGGGAGCTGTTTTTT CASSLAGTSGENTGELFF
TRBJ2-7 - TRBD1 TRBV4-1 TGCGCCAGCAGATCATCTTGGACAGGCCCCTACGAGCAGTACTTC CASRSSWTGPYEQYF
TRBJ1-2 once - TRBV25-1 TGTGCCAGCAGTGAATTTGGGCAGGCCCATGGCTACACCTTC CASSEFGQAHGYTF
TRBJ2-1 - TRBD2 TRBV28 TGTGCCAGCAGTTTACTAGCGGGAGGGCCTAGCTCCTACAATGAGCAGTTCTTC CASSLLAGGPSSYNEQFF
TRBJ1-1 - TRBD1 TRBV19 TGTGCCAGTAGTCAAACAGGGGGTCCCACTGAAGCTTTCTTT CASSQTGGPTEAFF
TRBJ1-5 once TRBD1 TRBV2 TGTGCCAGCACGACCCAGGGGGGTCAGCCCCAGCATTTT CASTTQGGQPQHF
TRBJ2-7 - TRBD2 TRBV19 TGTGCCAGTAGTATTGACGCGGGGGGGACTCCCTACGAGCAGTACTTC CASSIDAGGTPYEQYF
TRBJ2-7 few TRBD1 TRBV5-1 TGCGCCAGCAGCGATTCGGGACAGGGATTCTACGAGCAGTACTTC CASSDSGQGFYEQYF
TRBJ1-2 - - TRBV21-1 TGTGCCGGCCGCGACCCCCGGGGAGACTATGGCTACACCTTC CAGRDPRGDYGYTF
TRBJ1-3 - - TRBV14 TGTGCCAGCAGCCAAGCAGGGTCTGGAAACACCATATATTTT CASSQAGSGNTIYF
TRBJ2-7 once TRBD1 TRBV20-1 TGCAGTGCTAGTAACCTAGGACAGGTCGCCTACGAGCAGTACTTC CSASNLGQVAYEQYF